The rows below give T cell receptor beta chains drawn from one sample of a study of T cell responses to AZD1222 COVID-19 vaccine. Repertoires were generated with immunoSEQ multiplex PCR, while TCRdb's copy carries only in-frame clones and drops some. This sample carries 84,000 or so clones, nearly 90% of them seen once, and the ten largest clones take more than 1.3%. Material: peripheral blood, obtained on day 0 of AZD1222 vaccination. These receptors were taken from an adult in good health. Each CDR3 is given with its conserved first and last residue. The D gene is left open where the match is weak. The listing skips clone size in some rows; elsewhere it reads once, few, many or a size class.

TRBV3-1/TRBV3-2	-	TRBJ2-2	TRBD2	TGTGCCAGCAGGGGCACTAGCGGGGGGAACACCGGGGAGCTGTTTTTT	CASRGTSGGNTGELFF
TRBV6-5	-	TRBJ2-7	-	TGTGCCAGCAGTTACTCTGCACGGGCCACCTCCTACGAGCAGTACTTC	CASSYSARATSYEQYF
TRBV18	-	TRBJ1-2	-	TGTGCCAGCTCAACGACACCCGAGAACTATGGCTACACCTTC	CASSTTPENYGYTF
TRBV18	-	TRBJ2-3	-	TGTGCCAGCTCACCCGCCTTAGCGAATACGCAGTATTTT	CASSPALANTQYF
TRBV5-6	once	TRBJ1-2	-	TGTGCCAGCAGCTTGGCTGGGCAGGGGAGAGGCTACACCTTC	CASSLAGQGRGYTF
TRBV6-2/TRBV6-3	-	TRBJ2-1	TRBD2	TGTGCCAGCAGTTACTCGAGTCCTAGCGGGATTTACAATGAGCAGTTCTTC	CASSYSSPSGIYNEQFF
TRBV19	-	TRBJ2-2	TRBD2	TGTGCCAGTAGGGACGCGGGAGTACGCACCGGGGAGCTGTTTTTT	CASRDAGVRTGELFF
TRBV18	-	TRBJ2-3	-	TGTGCCAGCTCACCTGACGGGGTGGGGGATACGCAGTATTTT	CASSPDGVGDTQYF
TRBV6-6	once	TRBJ1-6	-	TGTGCCAGCAGTTACGATGGGGGCGCCGGGTCACCCCTCCACTTT	CASSYDGGAGSPLHF
TRBV5-1	-	TRBJ2-2	-	TGCGCCAGCAGCTTGTGGGCGGGGTCGAACACCGGGGAGCTGTTTTTT	CASSLWAGSNTGELFF
TRBV5-4	-	TRBJ2-7	-	TGTGCCAGCAGCTTGCAGGGTGCGTACGAGCAGTACTTC	CASSLQGAYEQYF
TRBV19	-	TRBJ2-1	-	TGTGCCAGTAGTATAGATGGCTACCGATCCTACAATGAGCAGTTCTTC	CASSIDGYRSYNEQFF
TRBV7-2	-	TRBJ2-5	-	TGTGCCAGCAGCCTACAGGGTAGGGGGCAAGAGACCCAGTACTTC	CASSLQGRGQETQYF
TRBV19	-	TRBJ2-7	TRBD2	TGTGCCAGTAGTATCCAGACTAGCGGGGTCGAGCAGTACTTC	CASSIQTSGVEQYF
TRBV10-3	once	TRBJ2-3	TRBD2	TGTGCCATCAGTGACGGCCAGCGGGACACAGATACGCAGTATTTT	CAISDGQRDTDTQYF
TRBV7-9	-	TRBJ2-7	-	TGTGCCAGCAGCTCGGAGGGCAGGGCGGGGTACTTC	CASSSEGRAGYF
TRBV29-1	-	TRBJ1-4	-	TGCAGCGCCGCCGACACTACCCAAGGAGAAAAACTGTTTTTT	CSAADTTQGEKLFF
TRBV15	-	TRBJ2-7	TRBD2	TGTGCCACCAGCCGGGGGACTAGTACGAGCGAGCAGTACTTC	CATSRGTSTSEQYF
TRBV6-6	few	TRBJ1-2	-	TGTGCCAGCAGTTACTCAGGGGGTGGCTACACCTTC	CASSYSGGGYTF
TRBV11-3	once	TRBJ1-1	-	TGTGCCAGCAGCCGTGGACAGAGGAACACTGAAGCTTTCTTT	CASSRGQRNTEAFF
TRBV9	-	TRBJ2-5	TRBD1	TGTGCCAGCAGCTTTGGCCAGGGGGCTTTGGGGGAGACCCAGTACTTC	CASSFGQGALGETQYF
TRBV5-8	-	TRBJ2-7	-	TGTGCCAGCAGCTCATACGAGCAGTACTTC	CASSSYEQYF
TRBV10-3	-	TRBJ1-1	-	TGTGCCATCAGTGAGAGAGACGGGAGGGGAAATGAAGCTTTCTTT	CAISERDGRGNEAFF
TRBV11-2	-	TRBJ2-7	TRBD1	TGTGCCAGCAGCCTCATGGGGGACAGAAGTACCTACGAGCAGTACTTC	CASSLMGDRSTYEQYF
TRBV5-6	-	TRBJ1-2	-	TGTGCCAGCAGAGTAGTTACTAACTATGGCTACACCTTC	CASRVVTNYGYTF
TRBV6-1	-	TRBJ2-1	TRBD2	TGTGCCAGCAGTGAAGCGCGGGGAGCGGGAGGTTTAAACAATGAGCAGTTCTTC	CASSEARGAGGLNNEQFF
TRBV7-2	-	TRBJ2-5	-	TGTGCCAGCAGCTTAGAACAGGAGACCCAGTACTTC	CASSLEQETQYF
TRBV29-1	-	TRBJ2-1	TRBD2	TGCAGCGTTGCGGGAGGGGGGATTAGCGGGAGGGCTTACAATGAGCAGTTCTTC	CSVAGGGISGRAYNEQFF
TRBV14	few	TRBJ2-5	-	TGTGCCAGCAGCCAAGTGGGGTGGGAGACCCAGTACTTC	CASSQVGWETQYF
TRBV6-1	-	TRBJ2-3	TRBD2	TGTGCCAGCAGTGATCCTAGCGGGAGTCTAAATACGCAGTATTTT	CASSDPSGSLNTQYF
TRBV4-3	-	TRBJ2-7	TRBD2	TGCGCCAGCAGCCCCACCCTCCGGGGGGGGCCCTACGAGCAGTACTTC	CASSPTLRGGPYEQYF
TRBV2	-	TRBJ1-3	TRBD1	TGTGCCAGCAGTAGGCGGACAGGGCGGTATGGAAACACCATATATTTT	CASSRRTGRYGNTIYF
TRBV27	-	TRBJ1-6	-	TGTGCCAGCAGTCGGACAGTCCCAAATTCACCCCTCCACTTT	CASSRTVPNSPLHF
TRBV7-8	-	TRBJ2-7	-	TGTGCCAGCAGCCAGGAGGGTCGGGCCGTATACGAGCAGTACTTC	CASSQEGRAVYEQYF
TRBV6-5	-	TRBJ1-2	TRBD1	TGTGCCAGCAGTAAACGACAGGGGGCGGGCTACACCTTC	CASSKRQGAGYTF
TRBV6-5	once	TRBJ2-3	TRBD1	TGTGCCAGCAGCGGGACAGCAGATACGCAGTATTTT	CASSGTADTQYF
TRBV30	-	TRBJ2-2	-	TGTGCCTGGAGTGCCGTGGGATGGAACACCGGGGAGCTGTTTTTT	CAWSAVGWNTGELFF
TRBV19	-	TRBJ1-1	-	TGTGCCAGTAGACCCGAACGGGGGAGGGAAATAGCTTTCTTT	CASRPERGREIAFF
TRBV19	-	TRBJ1-1	TRBD1	TGTGCCAGTAGCCGGGACAGCAGGGGCACTGAAGCTTTCTTT	CASSRDSRGTEAFF
TRBV4-2	-	TRBJ2-7	TRBD1	TGTGCCAGCAGCCAAGTGCCCACCGGGACAGGCTTCTACGAGCAGTACTTC	CASSQVPTGTGFYEQYF
TRBV12-3/TRBV12-4	-	TRBJ2-6	-	TGTGCCAGCAAGAACTCTGGGGCCAACGTCCTGACTTTC	CASKNSGANVLTF
TRBV6-6	-	TRBJ2-1	TRBD1	TGTGCCAGCAACAAAGCCGGGGGACAGGCTAATGAGCAGTTCTTC	CASNKAGGQANEQFF
TRBV7-3	-	TRBJ2-2	TRBD2	TGTGCCAGCAGCCTACTAGGCGGGGGGGACACCGGGGAGCTGTTTTTT	CASSLLGGGDTGELFF
TRBV6-5	-	TRBJ1-1	-	TGTGCCAGCAGGTCCCCCCGACAGAACACTGAAGCTTTCTTT	CASRSPRQNTEAFF
TRBV6-1	-	TRBJ1-2	-	TGTGCCAGCAGTGAGGGGGGTCGGAATGGCTACACCTTC	CASSEGGRNGYTF
TRBV9	-	TRBJ2-2	-	TGTGCCAGCAGCGTAGAACTTGGGTTCACCGGGGAGCTGTTTTTT	CASSVELGFTGELFF
TRBV4-2	-	TRBJ2-1	TRBD2	TGTGCCAGCAGCCAGGTCGGACTAGCGGGAGAGGAGGAGCAGTTCTTC	CASSQVGLAGEEEQFF
TRBV19	-	TRBJ1-2	-	TGTGCCAGTACCCCCCCGGAGTGGAACTTTAACTATGGCTACACCTTC	CASTPPEWNFNYGYTF
TRBV2	-	TRBJ2-1	-	TGTGCCAGCATGTGGGTCCCCTACAATGAGCAGTTCTTC	CASMWVPYNEQFF